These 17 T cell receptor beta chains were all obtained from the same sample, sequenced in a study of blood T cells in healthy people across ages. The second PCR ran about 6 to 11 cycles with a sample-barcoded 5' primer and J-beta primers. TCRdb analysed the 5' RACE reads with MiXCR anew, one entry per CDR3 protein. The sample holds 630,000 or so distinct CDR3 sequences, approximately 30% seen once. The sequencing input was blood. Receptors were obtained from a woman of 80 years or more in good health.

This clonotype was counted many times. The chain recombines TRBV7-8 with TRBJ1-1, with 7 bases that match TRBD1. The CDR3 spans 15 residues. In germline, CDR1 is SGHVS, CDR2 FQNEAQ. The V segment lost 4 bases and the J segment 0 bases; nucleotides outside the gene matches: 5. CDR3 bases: TGTGCCAGCAGCTCTGTACAGGGGCTGAACACTGAAGCTTTCTTT. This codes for CASSSVQGLNTEAFF.

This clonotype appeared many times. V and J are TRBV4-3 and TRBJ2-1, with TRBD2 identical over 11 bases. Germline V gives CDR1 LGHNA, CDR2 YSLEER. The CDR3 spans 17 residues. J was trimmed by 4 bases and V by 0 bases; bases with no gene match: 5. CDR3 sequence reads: CASSQDRLAGGYNEQFF. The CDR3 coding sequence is TGCGCCAGCAGCCAAGACCGTCTAGCGGGGGGTTACAATGAGCAGTTCTTC.

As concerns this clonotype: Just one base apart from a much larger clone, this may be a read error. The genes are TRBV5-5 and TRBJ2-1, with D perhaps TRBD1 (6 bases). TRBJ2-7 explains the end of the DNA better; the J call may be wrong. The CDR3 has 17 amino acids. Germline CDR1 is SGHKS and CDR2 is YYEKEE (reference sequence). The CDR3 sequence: CASSSIATDRSYNEQYF. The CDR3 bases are TGTGCCAGCAGCTCGATCGCAACAGACAGGTCCTACAATGAGCAGTACTTC.

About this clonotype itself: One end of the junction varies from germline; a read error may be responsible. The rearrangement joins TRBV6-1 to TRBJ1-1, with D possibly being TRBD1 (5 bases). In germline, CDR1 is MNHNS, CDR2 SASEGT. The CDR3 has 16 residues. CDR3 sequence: CANSEALRGRNTEAFF. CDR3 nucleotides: TGTGCCAACAGTGAAGCGCTTCGGGGGAGGAACACTGAAGCTTTCTTT.

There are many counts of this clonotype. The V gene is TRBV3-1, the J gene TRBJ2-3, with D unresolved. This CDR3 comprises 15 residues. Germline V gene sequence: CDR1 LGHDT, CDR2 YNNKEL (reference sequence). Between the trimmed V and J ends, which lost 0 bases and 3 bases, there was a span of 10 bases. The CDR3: CASSQDFRSTDTQYF. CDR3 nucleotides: TGTGCCAGCAGCCAAGATTTTAGGTCTACAGATACGCAGTATTTT.

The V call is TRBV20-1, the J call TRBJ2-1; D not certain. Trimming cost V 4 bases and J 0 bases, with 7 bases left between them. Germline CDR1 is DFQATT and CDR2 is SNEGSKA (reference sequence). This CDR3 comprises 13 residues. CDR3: CSATAVSYNEQFF. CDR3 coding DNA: TGCAGTGCTACGGCGGTCTCCTACAATGAGCAGTTCTTC.

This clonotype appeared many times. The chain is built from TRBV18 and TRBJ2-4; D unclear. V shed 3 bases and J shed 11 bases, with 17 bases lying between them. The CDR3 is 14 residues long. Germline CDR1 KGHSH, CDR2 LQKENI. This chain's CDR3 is CASSPPTSDRVQYF. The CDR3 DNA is TGTGCCAGCTCACCGCCCACCAGCGATCGGGTTCAGTACTTC.

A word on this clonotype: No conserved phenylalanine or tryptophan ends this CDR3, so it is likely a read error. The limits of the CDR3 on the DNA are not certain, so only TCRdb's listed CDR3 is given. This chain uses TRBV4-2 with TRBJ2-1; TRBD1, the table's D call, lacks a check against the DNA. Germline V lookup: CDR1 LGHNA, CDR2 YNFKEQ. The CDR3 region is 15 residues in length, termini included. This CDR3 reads CASSHGDRSTMSSSS.

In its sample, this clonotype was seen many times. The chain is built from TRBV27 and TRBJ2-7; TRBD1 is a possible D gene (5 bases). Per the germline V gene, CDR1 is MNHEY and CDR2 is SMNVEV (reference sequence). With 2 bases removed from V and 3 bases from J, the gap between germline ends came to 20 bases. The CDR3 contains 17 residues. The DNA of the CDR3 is TGTGCCAGCAGTTTAAAATCTCCAGGCAGGGTGGGCTACGAGCAGTACTTC. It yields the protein CASSLKSPGRVGYEQYF.

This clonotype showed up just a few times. CDR3: CASSYSKQQGRYSNQPQHF. For the CDR3, the DNA is TGTGCCAGCAGTTACTCGAAGCAGCAGGGCCGATATAGCAATCAGCCCCAGCATTTT. The chain has TRBV6-5 and TRBJ1-5; D is possibly TRBD1 (5 bases). V was pared by 0 bases and J by 0 bases, with 18 bases between. The CDR3 is 19 residues long. CDR1 is MNHEY and CDR2 is SVGAGI in the germline V gene.

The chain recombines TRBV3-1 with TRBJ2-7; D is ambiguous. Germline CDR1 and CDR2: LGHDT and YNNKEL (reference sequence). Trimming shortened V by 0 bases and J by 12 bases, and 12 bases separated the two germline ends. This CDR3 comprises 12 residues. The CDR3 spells CASSQDLGSPYF. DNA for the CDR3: TGTGCCAGCAGCCAAGATCTGGGATCCCCGTACTTC.

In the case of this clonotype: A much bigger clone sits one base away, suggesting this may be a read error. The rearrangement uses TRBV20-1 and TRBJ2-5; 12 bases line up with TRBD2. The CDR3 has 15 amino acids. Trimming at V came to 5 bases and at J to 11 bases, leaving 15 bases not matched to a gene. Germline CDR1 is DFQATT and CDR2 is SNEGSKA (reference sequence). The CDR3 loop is CSAPRTSGVTGEQYF. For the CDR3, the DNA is TGCAGTGCTCCTCGGACTAGCGGGGTCACGGGTGAGCAGTACTTC.

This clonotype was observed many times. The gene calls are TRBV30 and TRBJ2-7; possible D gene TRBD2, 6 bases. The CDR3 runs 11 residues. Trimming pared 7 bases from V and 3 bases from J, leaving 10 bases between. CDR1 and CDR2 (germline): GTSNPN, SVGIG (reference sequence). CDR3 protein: CASGGFYEQYF. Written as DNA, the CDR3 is TGTGCCTCCGGGGGATTCTACGAGCAGTACTTC.

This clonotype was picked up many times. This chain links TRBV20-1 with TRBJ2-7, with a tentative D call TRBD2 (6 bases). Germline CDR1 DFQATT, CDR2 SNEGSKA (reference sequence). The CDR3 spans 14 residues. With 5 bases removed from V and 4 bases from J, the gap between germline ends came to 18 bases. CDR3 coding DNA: TGCAGTGCTCAGACACCCGGGGGATTATACGAGCAGTACTTC. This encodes CSAQTPGGLYEQYF.

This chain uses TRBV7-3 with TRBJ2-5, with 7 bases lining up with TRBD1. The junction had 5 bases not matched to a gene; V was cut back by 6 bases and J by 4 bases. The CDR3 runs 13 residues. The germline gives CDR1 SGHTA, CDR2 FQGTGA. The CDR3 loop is CASSNRGGETQYF. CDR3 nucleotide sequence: TGTGCCAGCAGTAACAGGGGCGGAGAGACCCAGTACTTC.

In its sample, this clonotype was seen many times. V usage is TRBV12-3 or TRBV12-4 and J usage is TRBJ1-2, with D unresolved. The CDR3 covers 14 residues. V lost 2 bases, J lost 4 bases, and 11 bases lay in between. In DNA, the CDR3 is TGTGCCAGCAGTTTAAGAGAGGGTAGCTATGGCTACACCTTC. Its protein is CASSLREGSYGYTF.

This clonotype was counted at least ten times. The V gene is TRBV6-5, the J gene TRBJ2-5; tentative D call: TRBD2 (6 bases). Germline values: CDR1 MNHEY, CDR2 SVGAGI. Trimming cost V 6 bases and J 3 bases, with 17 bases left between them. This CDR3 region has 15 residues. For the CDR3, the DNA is TGTGCCAGCAGACCCTGGGTAGGCGGGGAAGAGACCCAGTACTTC. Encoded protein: CASRPWVGGEETQYF.